These T cell receptor beta chains were read from a single sample in a study of blood T cell repertoires in COVID-19. The method was immunoSEQ multiplex PCR; TCRdb's version includes in-frame clones alone and lacks a portion of them. The sample carries approximately 150,000 clones, 88% recorded once. Sequencing input: peripheral blood. The receptors were sampled from a woman between 50 and 59 years old with acute or convalescent COVID-19. Both conserved end residues are part of each CDR3. A D gene is named only where the DNA matches it firmly. Size tells how often a clone was seen (once, few, many) or the class of an expanded clone, and some rows leave it out.

cdr3_nt: TGTGCCAGCAGCCAGACGCCTTCGGGACTCCCTCGCTTCTACGAGCAGTACTTC
cdr3_aa: CASSQTPSGLPRFYEQYF
clone_size: .
v_call: TRBV14
d_call: .
j_call: TRBJ2-7

cdr3_nt: TGTGCCAGCAGTTCCAGGGCTCCGAACACTGAAGCTTTCTTT
cdr3_aa: CASSSRAPNTEAFF
clone_size: medium-sized
v_call: TRBV27
d_call: .
j_call: TRBJ1-1

cdr3_nt: TGTGCCAGCAGGGACAAAGCTAACTATGGCTACACCTTC
cdr3_aa: CASRDKANYGYTF
clone_size: .
v_call: TRBV27
d_call: .
j_call: TRBJ1-2

cdr3_nt: TGTGCCAGCAGCCCACAGGGGTCGGCTGAAGCTTTCTTT
cdr3_aa: CASSPQGSAEAFF
clone_size: .
v_call: TRBV9
d_call: TRBD1
j_call: TRBJ1-1

cdr3_nt: TGTGCCAGCAGAGCCCTAGCGGCCAGCGGGAGGGCCGGAGAGCAGTTCTTC
cdr3_aa: CASRALAASGRAGEQFF
clone_size: .
v_call: TRBV5-5
d_call: TRBD2
j_call: TRBJ2-1

cdr3_nt: TGTGCCAGCAGCTTCGGGACAGTAAATTCACCCCTCCACTTT
cdr3_aa: CASSFGTVNSPLHF
clone_size: .
v_call: TRBV7-3
d_call: TRBD1
j_call: TRBJ1-6

cdr3_nt: TGTGCCAGCAGTCCCCAGGGTCTCGGGGAGACCCAGTACTTC
cdr3_aa: CASSPQGLGETQYF
clone_size: .
v_call: TRBV2
d_call: .
j_call: TRBJ2-5

cdr3_nt: TGTGCCAGCAGCCAGACTAGTCCTTACGAGCAGTACTTC
cdr3_aa: CASSQTSPYEQYF
clone_size: .
v_call: TRBV5-6
d_call: .
j_call: TRBJ2-7

cdr3_nt: TGTGCCAGCAGCCAGGGACTTCGGCCTATGGATGAGCAGTTCTTC
cdr3_aa: CASSQGLRPMDEQFF
clone_size: once
v_call: TRBV5-6
d_call: .
j_call: TRBJ2-1

cdr3_nt: TGTGCCTGGAGTGGCGGGGGGAGCAATCAGCCCCAGCATTTT
cdr3_aa: CAWSGGGSNQPQHF
clone_size: .
v_call: TRBV30
d_call: .
j_call: TRBJ1-5

cdr3_nt: TGTGCCAGCAGCTTAGACCGACTCTCCTACGAGCAGTACTTC
cdr3_aa: CASSLDRLSYEQYF
clone_size: .
v_call: TRBV7-8
d_call: .
j_call: TRBJ2-7

cdr3_nt: TGTGCCACCAGTGCCGGAGACCGTCATGGAGGCTACACCTTC
cdr3_aa: CATSAGDRHGGYTF
clone_size: .
v_call: TRBV24-1
d_call: .
j_call: TRBJ1-2

cdr3_nt: TGTGCCAGCAGTCCAGGACTAGCGGGCAACACAGATACGCAGTATTTT
cdr3_aa: CASSPGLAGNTDTQYF
clone_size: .
v_call: TRBV6-6
d_call: TRBD2
j_call: TRBJ2-3

cdr3_nt: TGTGCCAGCAGCCAATTGGTGGGTAGCGCCGGCGATGAGCAGTTCTTC
cdr3_aa: CASSQLVGSAGDEQFF
clone_size: .
v_call: TRBV7-3
d_call: .
j_call: TRBJ2-1

cdr3_nt: TGTGCCAGTAGTCCATTGGGGACAACTAATCAGCCCCAGCATTTT
cdr3_aa: CASSPLGTTNQPQHF
clone_size: .
v_call: TRBV19
d_call: .
j_call: TRBJ1-5

cdr3_nt: TGTGCCAGCAGTTCCCCAGGAGGGACTCCCTACGAGCAGTACTTC
cdr3_aa: CASSSPGGTPYEQYF
clone_size: .
v_call: TRBV28
d_call: .
j_call: TRBJ2-7

cdr3_nt: TGCAGTGCTAGTTCCTTAACCGGGATCTCACTTAATAATTCACCCCTCCACTTT
cdr3_aa: CSASSLTGISLNNSPLHF
clone_size: few
v_call: TRBV20-1
d_call: .
j_call: TRBJ1-6

cdr3_nt: TGCAGCGTTTTCGGGGATGGCTACACCTTC
cdr3_aa: CSVFGDGYTF
clone_size: .
v_call: TRBV29-1
d_call: .
j_call: TRBJ1-2

cdr3_nt: TGCGCCAGCAGCCCACCCGACAGTCCCGATACGCAGTATTTT
cdr3_aa: CASSPPDSPDTQYF
clone_size: .
v_call: TRBV5-1
d_call: .
j_call: TRBJ2-3

cdr3_nt: TGCGCCAGCTGGGACGGACAGGGCAGCAATCAGCCCCAGCATTTT
cdr3_aa: CASWDGQGSNQPQHF
clone_size: once
v_call: TRBV10-1
d_call: TRBD1
j_call: TRBJ1-5

cdr3_nt: TGCGCCAGCAGCTTGACCTCTAGAGACACAGATACGCAGTATTTT
cdr3_aa: CASSLTSRDTDTQYF
clone_size: .
v_call: TRBV5-1
d_call: .
j_call: TRBJ2-3

cdr3_nt: TGTGCCAGTAGTACGGGCTCCTACGAGCAGTACTTC
cdr3_aa: CASSTGSYEQYF
clone_size: .
v_call: TRBV19
d_call: .
j_call: TRBJ2-7

cdr3_nt: TGTGCCAGCAGTTACTGGCCCATATCCTTCACAGATACGCAGTATTTT
cdr3_aa: CASSYWPISFTDTQYF
clone_size: once
v_call: TRBV6-5
d_call: .
j_call: TRBJ2-3

cdr3_nt: TGTGCCAGCAGTGAGGGGGGGGGCCGGGAGACCCAGTACTTC
cdr3_aa: CASSEGGGRETQYF
clone_size: .
v_call: TRBV6-1
d_call: .
j_call: TRBJ2-5

cdr3_nt: TGTGCCAGCAGCTTAGCTCCGGGACAGGGCACTGAAGCTTTCTTT
cdr3_aa: CASSLAPGQGTEAFF
clone_size: .
v_call: TRBV11-1
d_call: TRBD1
j_call: TRBJ1-1

cdr3_nt: TGTGCCAGCAGCTTTGACCGCCCACGGGACAATGAGCAGTTCTTC
cdr3_aa: CASSFDRPRDNEQFF
clone_size: .
v_call: TRBV5-8
d_call: .
j_call: TRBJ2-1

cdr3_nt: TGTGCCAGCAGACTCTCGGTTACAGATACGCAGTATTTT
cdr3_aa: CASRLSVTDTQYF
clone_size: .
v_call: TRBV11-2
d_call: .
j_call: TRBJ2-3

cdr3_nt: TGTGCCAGCAGCCCCGGGGGGTCCCCCGGTGCGGAGACCCAGTACTTC
cdr3_aa: CASSPGGSPGAETQYF
clone_size: .
v_call: TRBV4-2
d_call: TRBD2
j_call: TRBJ2-5

cdr3_nt: TGTGCCAGCTCACCGGGACAGCAGAAGAACACTGAAGCTTTCTTT
cdr3_aa: CASSPGQQKNTEAFF
clone_size: .
v_call: TRBV18
d_call: TRBD1
j_call: TRBJ1-1

cdr3_nt: TGCGCCAGCAGCCAAGAAGGCGGGCATTATCAGCCCCAGCATTTT
cdr3_aa: CASSQEGGHYQPQHF
clone_size: few
v_call: TRBV4-1
d_call: .
j_call: TRBJ1-5

cdr3_nt: TGTGCCATCACAGGTGCAGAGACGCGCTATGGCTACACCTTC
cdr3_aa: CAITGAETRYGYTF
clone_size: .
v_call: TRBV10-3
d_call: .
j_call: TRBJ1-2

cdr3_nt: TGCGCCAGCAACGGCGGGGGTACCGGGGAGCTGTTTTTT
cdr3_aa: CASNGGGTGELFF
clone_size: few
v_call: TRBV5-1
d_call: TRBD2
j_call: TRBJ2-2

cdr3_nt: TGTGCCAGCGCGACTGACCTTAACACTGAAGCTTTCTTT
cdr3_aa: CASATDLNTEAFF
clone_size: .
v_call: TRBV7-3
d_call: .
j_call: TRBJ1-1

cdr3_nt: TGCGCCAGCAGCTTGGGGACTAGCGGGGGGCCAAGGACCGGGGAGCTGTTTTTT
cdr3_aa: CASSLGTSGGPRTGELFF
clone_size: .
v_call: TRBV5-1
d_call: TRBD2
j_call: TRBJ2-2

cdr3_nt: TGTGCCAGCAGCTTACTCGGACAGGGAGACCATGGCTACACCTTC
cdr3_aa: CASSLLGQGDHGYTF
clone_size: .
v_call: TRBV7-9
d_call: TRBD1
j_call: TRBJ1-2

cdr3_nt: TGTGCCAGCAGTTTAGCGGGGGGGCTAAGCAATGAGCAGTTCTTC
cdr3_aa: CASSLAGGLSNEQFF
clone_size: .
v_call: TRBV27
d_call: TRBD2
j_call: TRBJ2-1

cdr3_nt: TGCGCCAGCAGCCCCGGGGTCCTTGGAAACACCATATATTTT
cdr3_aa: CASSPGVLGNTIYF
clone_size: .
v_call: TRBV5-1
d_call: .
j_call: TRBJ1-3

cdr3_nt: TGCGCCAGCAGCTTGGACAGGTCTAGCACAGATACGCAGTATTTT
cdr3_aa: CASSLDRSSTDTQYF
clone_size: .
v_call: TRBV5-1
d_call: .
j_call: TRBJ2-3

cdr3_nt: TGTGCCACCTACCGGGGGACCCAGTACTTC
cdr3_aa: CATYRGTQYF
clone_size: .
v_call: TRBV7-9
d_call: .
j_call: TRBJ2-5

cdr3_nt: TGCGCCAGCAGCCAAGATCTGGTACTAGCGGGTAGCACAGATACGCAGTATTTT
cdr3_aa: CASSQDLVLAGSTDTQYF
clone_size: .
v_call: TRBV4-1
d_call: TRBD2
j_call: TRBJ2-3

cdr3_nt: TGTGCCAGCAGTGAAGGACAGGGGGCATTCTACGAGCAGTACTTC
cdr3_aa: CASSEGQGAFYEQYF
clone_size: .
v_call: TRBV6-1
d_call: TRBD1
j_call: TRBJ2-7

cdr3_nt: TGTGCCAGCAGACGACTAGCGAGCACCGGGGAGCTGTTTTTT
cdr3_aa: CASRRLASTGELFF
clone_size: .
v_call: TRBV7-2
d_call: TRBD2
j_call: TRBJ2-2

cdr3_nt: TGCGCCAGCAGCTTGGAGGGACAGGGACACCCTTATGGGGTCTTC
cdr3_aa: CASSLEGQGHPYGVF
clone_size: .
v_call: TRBV5-1
d_call: TRBD1
j_call: TRBJ2-1

cdr3_nt: TGTGCCAGCAGCTTAACCGGAGGCGAGTACACTGAAGCTTTCTTT
cdr3_aa: CASSLTGGEYTEAFF
clone_size: .
v_call: TRBV7-3
d_call: .
j_call: TRBJ1-1

cdr3_nt: TGTGCCAGAAGCTCAGGGACACCGAAATTACCTATGGAGGAGCAGTACTTC
cdr3_aa: CARSSGTPKLPMEEQYF
clone_size: .
v_call: TRBV5-3
d_call: .
j_call: TRBJ2-7

cdr3_nt: TGTGCCAGCAGCTTATTGGAGGGGGCGATCGGGGAGCTGTTTTTT
cdr3_aa: CASSLLEGAIGELFF
clone_size: once
v_call: TRBV7-3
d_call: .
j_call: TRBJ2-2

cdr3_nt: TGTGCCACCCATCCGGGGGGGGTTTCCTACAATGAGCAGTTCTTC
cdr3_aa: CATHPGGVSYNEQFF
clone_size: .
v_call: TRBV10-3
d_call: TRBD2
j_call: TRBJ2-1

cdr3_nt: TGCGCCAGCAGCTTGGATAGAGGCCAGCCCCAGCATTTT
cdr3_aa: CASSLDRGQPQHF
clone_size: .
v_call: TRBV5-1
d_call: .
j_call: TRBJ1-5

cdr3_nt: TGTGCCAGCACCGCCGGACAGGCGGAAAACACTGAAGCTTTCTTT
cdr3_aa: CASTAGQAENTEAFF
clone_size: .
v_call: TRBV6-5
d_call: TRBD1
j_call: TRBJ1-1

cdr3_nt: TGTGCCAGCAGCTTGGGGACTAGCGGGGGGACCCTCTCCTACGAGCAGTACTTC
cdr3_aa: CASSLGTSGGTLSYEQYF
clone_size: .
v_call: TRBV7-2
d_call: TRBD2
j_call: TRBJ2-7

cdr3_nt: TGTGCCAGCAGCTTGTGGGAGGTAGTGGGCAATCAGCCCCAGCATTTT
cdr3_aa: CASSLWEVVGNQPQHF
clone_size: .
v_call: TRBV5-5
d_call: .
j_call: TRBJ1-5

cdr3_nt: TGTGCCAGCAGCCCAGGGGGACTAGGGACTTACAATGAGCAGTTCTTC
cdr3_aa: CASSPGGLGTYNEQFF
clone_size: .
v_call: TRBV14
d_call: .
j_call: TRBJ2-1

cdr3_nt: TGTGCCAGCAGTGGGTGGGATTGGGACAGGGGATCGAACACTGAAGCTTTCTTT
cdr3_aa: CASSGWDWDRGSNTEAFF
clone_size: .
v_call: TRBV25-1
d_call: TRBD1
j_call: TRBJ1-1

cdr3_nt: TGTGCCAGCAGTGATGCCGGGAAGGCTGAAGCTTTCTTT
cdr3_aa: CASSDAGKAEAFF
clone_size: .
v_call: TRBV2
d_call: .
j_call: TRBJ1-1

cdr3_nt: TGTGCCAGCAGCTCAGGGACAGGGGTGAACACTGAAGCTTTCTTT
cdr3_aa: CASSSGTGVNTEAFF
clone_size: .
v_call: TRBV7-6
d_call: TRBD1
j_call: TRBJ1-1

cdr3_nt: TGTGCCTGGAGTGCCGACAGGGGGTATGAAAAACTGTTTTTT
cdr3_aa: CAWSADRGYEKLFF
clone_size: .
v_call: TRBV30
d_call: TRBD1
j_call: TRBJ1-4